The entry that follows covers one T cell receptor beta chain sequence. The data are from a study of PD-1 blockade in mismatch repair-deficient tumors. Study details: All were previously treated, progressing patients with 12 mismatch repair-deficient cancer types.

The table came from immunoSEQ multiplex PCR; TCRdb's copy has only in-frame clones and leaves some out. The repertoire holds about 22,000 clones, 84% seen once, with about a sixth in the top ten. CDR3 length equals 16 residues. The chain joins TRBV21-1 to TRBJ2-3. TRBV21-1 is given as a pseudogene. This receptor was identified in an adult with mismatch repair-deficient cancer. The sample in question was peripheral blood, obtained 2 weeks after starting pembrolizumab. CDR3 sequence (DNA): TGTGCCAGCAGCAAAGGGATCAAATACCAAACAGATACGCAGTATTTT. The encoded protein is CASSKGIKYQTDTQYF.